This record covers a single T cell receptor (beta chain). This record belongs to a study of blood T cell repertoires in COVID-19. Study summary: Nucleic acid was either cDNA or gDNA, and it came from T cells, B-cell-depleted T cells, or PBMCs.

The assay was immunoSEQ multiplex PCR, and TCRdb's table has in-frame clones only and misses some. The repertoire holds 110,000 to 150,000 clones, roughly 84% seen once, with 4.5% to 6% in the top ten. The CDR3 is 15 amino acids. V was cut by 8 bases and J by 8 bases, with 23 bases left in between. CDR1 and CDR2 (germline): SNHLY, FYNNEI. Source material: PBMCs or T cells enriched from blood (not recorded which). The chain has TRBV2 and TRBJ2-3, with D possibly TRBD1 on 7 matching bases. This TCR was recovered from a man in his forties or fifties with acute COVID-19. Here the CDR3 reads CASQGGERVYGTQYF. The CDR3 DNA sequence: TGTGCCAGCCAGGGGGGCGAGCGCGTTTACGGTACGCAGTATTTT.